One and the same sample provided the 11 T cell receptor beta chains below, sequenced in a study of vaccination effects on CD4 cells after COVID-19 (dated by TCRdb to 2022 to 2024). These receptors' antigens are unknown. To identify antigen-specific CD4+ T cell clonotypes by their expansion, the ViraFEST assay first stimulated PBMC with viral peptide pools and then applied TCR sequencing. After more than nine days of culture, CD4+ T cells were isolated with the EasySep CD4+ T cell isolation kit. The absence of prior SARS-CoV-2 infection in healthy vaccine recipients was confirmed by negative nucleocapsid antibodies before and after vaccination. Receptor libraries were prepared by the immunoSEQ multiplex PCR assay. As stored in TCRdb, this immuneACCESS dataset retains in-frame rearrangements with V and J assigned. A fraction of the clones does not appear; measured against another copy, unresolved V genes explain less than half of the discrepancy, and the remainder lacks a known reason. In all, the sample holds about 54,000 clones, and around 67% of those were seen once. The biggest ten clones account for around 19% of the sample.

The specimen comprised CD4+ T cells from PBMCs cultured with SARS-CoV-2 spike peptides, sampled before COVID-19 vaccination. The sample's cell subset or site label, decoded: SARS-CoV-2 spike overlapping peptide pool stimulation. These receptors were obtained from a human donor who received a COVID-19 vaccine.

The chain couples TRBV4-1 to TRBJ1-2; perhaps TRBD1 as D (6 bases). CDR3 size: 15 residues. V was trimmed by 1 base and J by 8 bases, leaving 17 bases between them. Germline values: CDR1 MGHRA, CDR2 YSYEKL. The CDR3 sequence: CASSQGSAGARGYTF. CDR3 coding DNA: TGCGCCAGCAGCCAAGGTTCGGCAGGGGCAAGAGGCTACACCTTC.

The sample holds a few counts of this clone. This chain uses TRBV18 with TRBJ2-1; 9 bases match TRBD1. The CDR3 is 15 residues long. Losses at the gene ends were 3 bases for V and 4 bases for J; bases not matched to a gene: 4. The germline CDR1 and CDR2 sequences are KGHSH and LQKENI. The CDR3 region has the DNA TGTGCCAGCTCACCTCCGGGACAGGGTTACAATGAGCAGTTCTTC. It encodes CASSPPGQGYNEQFF.

The J gene is TRBJ1-1, the V gene TRBV6-5, with D tentatively TRBD1 (6 bases). Trimming stripped 0 bases from V and 5 bases from J, with 10 bases between. This CDR3 comprises 14 residues. CDR1 and CDR2 (germline): MNHEY, SVGAGI. The CDR3 here is CASSYSLGGTEAFF. Written as DNA, the CDR3 is TGTGCCAGCAGTTACTCCTTAGGGGGGACTGAAGCTTTCTTT.

The chain carries TRBV18 and TRBJ2-6; D call uncertain. Trimming shortened V by 3 bases and J by 1 base, and 10 bases separated the two germline ends. The CDR3 contains 16 residues. Looked up from germline, CDR1 is KGHSH and CDR2 is LQKENI. For the CDR3, the DNA is TGTGCCAGCTCACCTGGGGTAAATTCTGGGGCCAACGTCCTGACTTTC. Its translation is CASSPGVNSGANVLTF.

The chain is built from TRBV10-3 and TRBJ2-3; either TRBD1 or TRBD2 may fit D (5 bases each). The CDR3 extends over 14 amino acids. Germline V gene sequence: CDR1 ENHRY, CDR2 SYGVKD. The V gene lost 3 bases and the J gene lost 5 bases, with 12 bases spanning the gap. DNA of the CDR3: TGTGCCATCAGTGAAGTCACTAGGGGAGATACGCAGTATTTT. Translating gives CAISEVTRGDTQYF.

The chain recombines TRBV29-1 with TRBJ1-1; D is unclear. Trimming removed 7 bases from V and 3 bases from J, with 15 bases in between. Germline V CDR1 and CDR2: SQVTM, ANQGSEA. The CDR3 has 13 residues. This chain's CDR3 is CSAKTTLDTEAFF. The CDR3 coding sequence is TGCAGCGCAAAGACAACGTTGGACACTGAAGCTTTCTTT.

Only one count was recorded for this clone. J is TRBJ2-5 and V is TRBV30, with 12 bases that match TRBD2. The V gene's germline CDR1 is GTSNPN and CDR2 SVGIG (reference sequence). This CDR3 spans 14 amino acids. Losses at the gene ends were 5 bases for V and 5 bases for J; bases not matched to a gene: 6. Here the CDR3 DNA reads TGTGCCTGGGTACTAGCGGGGGGTCGGGAGACCCAGTACTTC. Amino acid sequence: CAWVLAGGRETQYF.

J is TRBJ2-3 and V is TRBV9, with 11 bases aligning to TRBD2. V was pared by 0 bases and J by 2 bases, with 5 bases of the junction left unmatched. CDR3 length equals 17 residues. Germline V gene data show CDR1 as SGDLS and CDR2 as YYNGEE. In nucleotides, the CDR3 is TGTGCCAGCAGCGTAGGGGTTAGCGGGGGGGCCACAGATACGCAGTATTTT. Translating it yields CASSVGVSGGATDTQYF. Drawing the rest from reference TRBV9 and TRBJ2-3, the complete variable domain is DSGVTQTPKHLITATGQRVTLRCSPRSGDLSVYWYQQSLDQGLQFLIQYYNGEERAKGNILERFSAQQFPDLHSELNLSSLELGDSALYFCASSVGVSGGATDTQYFGPGTRLTVL.

This clone has just a few counts. This rearrangement joins TRBV7-2 to TRBJ1-5; D call uncertain. The length of the CDR3 is 15 residues. V was shortened by 2 bases and J by 6 bases, with 14 bases between the two germline ends. In germline, CDR1 is SGHTA, CDR2 FQGNSA. In DNA, the CDR3 is TGTGCCAGCAGCTTAATGGGCGGCCAGGTTCAGCCCCAGCATTTT. Translation gives CASSLMGGQVQPQHF.

Here the CDR3 reads CASTTKTNTEAFF. CDR3 coding DNA: TGTGCCAGCACGACAAAGACAAACACTGAAGCTTTCTTT. This chain joins TRBV2 and TRBJ1-1; D gene uncertain. The CDR3 extends over 13 amino acids. Trimming took off 7 bases at V and 2 bases at J, with 11 bases between the two ends. Germline V gene sequence: CDR1 SNHLY, CDR2 FYNNEI.

This CDR3 is CASSSQGAGAFF. The CDR3, as DNA: TGTGCCAGTAGCTCACAGGGGGCGGGAGCTTTCTTT. The J gene is TRBJ1-1, the V gene TRBV19; 9 nucleotides align to TRBD1. The CDR3 is 12 residues long. CDR1 is LNHDA, CDR2 SQIVND, per germline (reference sequence). The V gene end was trimmed by 6 bases and the J gene end by 10 bases; junction bases not matched to a gene: 6.